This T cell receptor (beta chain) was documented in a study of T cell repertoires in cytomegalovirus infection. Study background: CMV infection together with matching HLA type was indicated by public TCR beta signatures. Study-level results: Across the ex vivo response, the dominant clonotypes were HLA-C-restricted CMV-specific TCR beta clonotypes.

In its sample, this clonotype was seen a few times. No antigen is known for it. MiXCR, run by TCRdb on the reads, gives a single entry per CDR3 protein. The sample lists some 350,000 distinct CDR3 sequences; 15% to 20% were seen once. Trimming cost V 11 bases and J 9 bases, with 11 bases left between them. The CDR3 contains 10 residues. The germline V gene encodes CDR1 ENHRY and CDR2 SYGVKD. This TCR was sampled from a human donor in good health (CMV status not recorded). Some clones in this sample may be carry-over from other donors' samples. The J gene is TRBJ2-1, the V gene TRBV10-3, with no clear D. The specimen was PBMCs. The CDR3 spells CALISGEQFF. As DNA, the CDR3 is TGTGCCTTAATCTCCGGTGAGCAGTTCTTC.